These 29 T cell receptor beta chains share one sample of origin, sequenced in a study of blood T cell repertoires in COVID-19 (dated by TCRdb to the early 2020s). The method was the immunoSEQ multiplex PCR assay. The clones in this table, taken by TCRdb from immuneACCESS, are in-frame only. Not every clone is retained; where verified, under half of the shortfall comes from an unresolved V gene, and the cause of the rest is unknown. Across this sample there are roughly 62,000 clones, with 65% to 85% seen only once. The ten largest clones take up roughly 10% of the sample. The specimen sequenced was peripheral blood. These receptors came from a man aged 30-40 years with COVID-19, enrolled during active disease.

This rearrangement joins TRBV14 to TRBJ2-7, with no clear D. Germline V gene sequence: CDR1 SGHDN, CDR2 FVKESK. The CDR3 totals 13 residues. Trimming shortened V by 1 base and J by 3 bases, and 7 bases separated the two germline ends. The CDR3 loop reads CASSQGPFYEQYF. CDR3 nucleotide sequence: TGTGCCAGCAGCCAAGGGCCATTCTACGAGCAGTACTTC.

V gene TRBV7-9 combines with J gene TRBJ1-6; D is uncertain. The CDR3 has 12 amino acids. Germline V lookup: CDR1 SEHNR, CDR2 FQNEAQ (reference sequence). Trimming removed 3 bases at V and 7 bases at J, with 4 bases between. CDR3 residues: CASSLENSPLHF. CDR3 coding DNA: TGTGCCAGCAGCTTGGAGAATTCACCCCTCCACTTT.

This sequence joins TRBV28 and TRBJ1-5; 8 bases match TRBD1. The junction had 8 bases not matched to a gene; V was cut back by 4 bases and J by 3 bases. This CDR3 comprises 16 residues. Looked up from germline, CDR1 is MDHEN and CDR2 is SYDVKM. For the CDR3, the DNA is TGTGCCAGCAGTTCCGGGCAGGGGGCAGTCAATCAGCCCCAGCATTTT. It translates to CASSSGQGAVNQPQHF.

The chain combines TRBV6-5 with TRBJ1-6; 7 nucleotides line up with TRBD1. The germline CDR1 and CDR2 sequences are MNHEY and SVGAGI. Trimming removed 0 bases from V and 9 bases from J; junction bases left unmatched: 5. The CDR3 is 15 amino acids. The CDR3 DNA is TGTGCCAGCAGTTACTCGAGACAGGGCGTTTCACCCCTCCACTTT. Translating it yields CASSYSRQGVSPLHF.

The chain recombines TRBV7-9 with TRBJ2-5, with TRBD2 matching 14 bases. The V gene's germline CDR1 is SEHNR and CDR2 FQNEAQ (reference sequence). After removal of 1 base from V and 5 bases from J, the junction contained 3 bases not matched to a gene. The CDR3 runs 16 residues. The CDR3 DNA sequence: TGTGCCAGCAGCTTAGAGGGACTAGCGGGAGACGAGACCCAGTACTTC. Translation gives CASSLEGLAGDETQYF.

This chain joins TRBV28 and TRBJ1-6; tentative D call: TRBD1 (6 bases). Germline V gene data show CDR1 as MDHEN and CDR2 as SYDVKM. The CDR3 has 14 residues. Deletions cut 5 bases from V and 5 bases from J, with 10 bases between. CDR3 nucleotide sequence: TGTGCCAGCAGTCCGACAGGAGATAATTCACCCCTCCACTTT. Amino acid sequence: CASSPTGDNSPLHF.

V gene TRBV5-8 combines with J gene TRBJ1-5, with 9 nucleotides matching TRBD1. The ends lost 4 bases at V and 4 bases at J; junction bases unmatched: 3. The CDR3 extends over 14 amino acids. The germline V gene has CDR1 SGHTS and CDR2 YDEGEE. The CDR3 here is CASSQGTGNQPQHF. CDR3 coding DNA: TGTGCCAGCAGCCAGGGGACAGGGAATCAGCCCCAGCATTTT. Full variable domain (rest looked up from reference TRBV5-8 and TRBJ1-5): EAGVTQSPTHLIKTRGQQATLRCSPISGHTSVYWYQQALGLGLQFLLWYDEGEERNRGNFPPRFSGRQFPNYSSELNVNALELEDSALYLCASSQGTGNQPQHFGDGTRLSIL.

The chain couples TRBV27 to TRBJ1-4; 10 bases fit TRBD1. CDR3 length: 17 amino acids. The V gene end was trimmed by 7 bases and the J gene end by 7 bases; junction bases not matched to a gene: 15. Germline CDR1 MNHEY, CDR2 SMNVEV (reference sequence). The CDR3 reads CASTLGRGQGNSEKLFF. CDR3 DNA sequence: TGTGCCAGCACCTTAGGGCGGGGACAGGGGAACAGTGAAAAACTGTTTTTT. The whole variable domain, remainder taken from reference TRBV27 and TRBJ1-4, is EAQVTQNPRYLITVTGKKLTVTCSQNMNHEYMSWYRQDPGLGLRQIYYSMNVEVTDKGDVPEGYKVSRKEKRNFPLILESPSPNQTSLYFCASTLGRGQGNSEKLFFGSGTQLSVL.

The sample holds a few counts of this clone. The J gene is TRBJ1-1, the V gene TRBV5-8; TRBD1 agrees at 8 bases. The trim removed 6 bases at V and 4 bases at J, leaving 17 bases unmatched. Germline V CDR1 and CDR2: SGHTS, YDEGEE. This CDR3 contains 17 residues. The CDR3 spells CASNFIQGAGFRTEAFF. The CDR3, as DNA: TGTGCCAGCAACTTTATCCAGGGGGCCGGATTCCGCACTGAAGCTTTCTTT. The full variable domain, its missing parts supplied by reference TRBV5-8 and TRBJ1-1, is EAGVTQSPTHLIKTRGQQATLRCSPISGHTSVYWYQQALGLGLQFLLWYDEGEERNRGNFPPRFSGRQFPNYSSELNVNALELEDSALYLCASNFIQGAGFRTEAFFGQGTRLTVV.

This chain joins TRBV24-1 and TRBJ2-5, with no clear D. The germline V and J ends were trimmed by 5 bases and 2 bases, with 14 bases remaining between them. Germline-derived CDR1 and CDR2 are KGHDR and SFDVKD. The CDR3 has 15 amino acids. CDR3 region: CATSGAGGRQETQYF. The CDR3 DNA follows: TGTGCCACCAGTGGGGCCGGTGGCAGACAAGAGACCCAGTACTTC.

The chain carries TRBV11-2 and TRBJ2-1, with TRBD2 identical over 7 bases. Germline CDR1 and CDR2: SGHAT and FQNNGV. This CDR3 has 17 amino acids. Unmatched junction bases numbered 15, after V lost 4 bases and J lost 6 bases. The CDR3 protein is CASSSTWDGRAPNEQFF. In DNA form, the CDR3 reads TGTGCCAGCAGCTCCACATGGGATGGGAGGGCCCCCAATGAGCAGTTCTTC.

In its sample, this clone was seen a few times. The rearrangement links TRBV2 to TRBJ1-5, with 7 nucleotides matching TRBD1. CDR1 is SNHLY, CDR2 FYNNEI, per germline. J was trimmed by 5 bases and V by 6 bases; bases with no gene match: 16. This CDR3 contains 17 residues. This CDR3 reads CASRERGLRVTDQPQHF. DNA of the CDR3: TGTGCCAGCAGGGAGAGGGGGCTAAGGGTCACGGATCAGCCCCAGCATTTT.

This clone has a handful of counts. The chain links TRBV6-5 to TRBJ2-1, with D perhaps matching TRBD2 (6 bases). This CDR3 region has 13 residues. Germline-derived CDR1 and CDR2 are MNHEY and SVGAGI. V was trimmed by 7 bases and J by 3 bases, leaving 10 bases between them. CDR3 amino acids: CASKSGFYNEQFF. The CDR3, as DNA: TGTGCCAGCAAGAGCGGGTTCTACAATGAGCAGTTCTTC.

This clone was counted many times. The DNA of the CDR3 is TGCGCCAGCAGCCAGGGGCATCAGGGGGGTTCTGGAAACACCATATATTTT. Translating gives CASSQGHQGGSGNTIYF. This chain connects TRBV4-1 to TRBJ1-3, with 7 positions matching TRBD1. The CDR3 loop spans 17 amino acids. With V trimmed by 3 bases and J by 1 base, 9 bases remained unmatched. Germline-derived CDR1 and CDR2 are MGHRA and YSYEKL.

This chain uses TRBV30 with TRBJ2-4; possibly TRBD2 for D (5 bases). Germline loops: CDR1 GTSNPN, CDR2 SVGIG (reference sequence). V gave up 0 bases and J gave up 9 bases, with 21 bases separating them. CDR3 size: 16 residues. CDR3: CAWSVSRGGRGGIQYF. CDR3 in DNA: TGTGCCTGGAGTGTATCTCGGGGTGGCAGAGGAGGCATTCAGTACTTC.

This sequence joins TRBV6-6 and TRBJ1-2, with a tentative D call TRBD1 (6 bases). Germline V gives CDR1 MNHNY, CDR2 SVGAGI (reference sequence). Trimming stripped 3 bases from V and 6 bases from J, with 14 bases between. The CDR3 has 14 amino acids. CDR3 nucleotide sequence: TGTGCCAGCAGTTATGGTAAACAGGGTGATGGCTACACCTTC. Translation gives CASSYGKQGDGYTF.

This clone was seen once. The chain recombines TRBV6-2 or TRBV6-3 with TRBJ1-5; 12 bases are shared with TRBD1. Per germline, CDR1 MNHEY and CDR2 SVGEGT. Unmatched junction bases numbered 4, after V lost 4 bases and J lost 0 bases. The CDR3 runs to 17 residues. CDR3 loop: CASSFPGQGASNQPQHF. The CDR3 DNA is TGTGCCAGCAGTTTCCCGGGACAGGGGGCTAGCAATCAGCCCCAGCATTTT.

In DNA form, the CDR3 reads TGTGCCACCAGTGAACCTAGCGGGAGGTTGGCCGGGGAGCTGTTTTTT. Its protein is CATSEPSGRLAGELFF. The chain couples TRBV24-1 to TRBJ2-2; 11 bases are shared with TRBD2. Germline-derived CDR1 and CDR2 are KGHDR and SFDVKD. V gave up 4 bases and J gave up 6 bases; unmatched junction bases: 6. The CDR3 covers 16 residues.

V usage is TRBV3-1 (or the pseudogene TRBV3-2) and J usage is TRBJ1-5; TRBD1 matches 8 bases. The trim removed 4 bases at V and 1 base at J, leaving 0 bases unmatched. The germline V gene has CDR1 LGHDT and CDR2 YNNKEL (reference sequence). The CDR3 has 14 residues. DNA for the CDR3: TGTGCCAGCAGCCGGACAGGGAGCAATCAGCCCCAGCATTTT. Encoded protein: CASSRTGSNQPQHF.

This clone was found once. V usage is TRBV3-1 (or the pseudogene TRBV3-2) and J usage is TRBJ2-7, with D hard to call. V shed 2 bases and J shed 7 bases, with 6 bases lying between them. The germline gives CDR1 LGHDT, CDR2 YNNKEL (reference sequence). The CDR3 spans 11 residues. CDR3 sequence reads: CASSQSAEQYF. In DNA, the CDR3 is TGTGCCAGCAGCCAATCAGCGGAGCAGTACTTC.

Only one count was recorded for this clone. CDR3 region: CASSLFGTGDSNQPQHF. In DNA, the CDR3 is TGTGCCAGCAGCTTGTTCGGGACAGGGGATAGCAATCAGCCCCAGCATTTT. V and J are TRBV5-8 and TRBJ1-5, with 10 bases aligning to TRBD1. The CDR3 contains 17 residues. The V gene's germline CDR1 is SGHTS and CDR2 YDEGEE. V was pared by 1 base and J by 0 bases, with 4 bases of the junction left unmatched.

This clone was seen a few times. The chain carries TRBV2 and TRBJ2-7, with D possibly TRBD2 on 6 matching bases. This CDR3 is 15 amino acids long. Between the trimmed V and J ends, which lost 6 bases and 4 bases, there was a span of 19 bases. The germline V gene encodes CDR1 SNHLY and CDR2 FYNNEI. The CDR3, as DNA: TGTGCCAGCAGGCTAACGGGAGCGGGTGCGTACGAGCAGTACTTC. This encodes CASRLTGAGAYEQYF.

The chain is built from TRBV7-2 and TRBJ1-2; TRBD1 agrees at 7 bases. The CDR3 covers 13 residues. J gave up 4 bases and V 6 bases, and 5 bases lay outside the gene matches. Germline CDR1 is SGHTA and CDR2 is FQGNSA. In DNA form, the CDR3 reads TGTGCCAGCAGAACCGGACAGGTCTATGGCTACACCTTC. It translates to CASRTGQVYGYTF.

This chain uses TRBV6-5 with TRBJ1-2, with D maybe TRBD1 (6 bases). Germline-derived CDR1 and CDR2 are MNHEY and SVGAGI. Trimming took off 6 bases at V and 8 bases at J, with 16 bases between the two ends. The CDR3 sequence is 13 residues long. CDR3 loop: CASRRNREGGYTF. CDR3 nucleotides: TGTGCCAGCAGGAGAAACAGGGAGGGCGGCTACACCTTC.

The DNA for the CDR3 is TGTGCCAGCAGCTCGAACACCGGGGAGCTGTTTTTT. The encoded protein is CASSSNTGELFF. The V gene is TRBV6-4, the J gene TRBJ2-2; D gene ambiguous. Germline-derived CDR1 and CDR2 are MRHNA and SNTAGT. The CDR3 totals 12 residues. V gave up 6 bases and J gave up 0 bases, with 2 bases separating them.

As for this clone: One end of the junction fails to match germline, which may point to a read error. The J gene is TRBJ2-7, the V gene TRBV28; 8 bases are a match to TRBD2. CDR3 size: 15 residues. Germline values: CDR1 MDHEN, CDR2 SYDVKM. The CDR3 DNA is TGTGCCAGCAGTCGACTAGCGATCGCCTCCCACGAGCAGTACTTC. Residues: CASSRLAIASHEQYF.

This clone is a singleton in its sample. The chain joins TRBV5-6 to TRBJ2-7; TRBD1 matches at 9 bases. This CDR3 comprises 15 residues. V shed 7 bases, J shed 5 bases, and the junction held 13 bases outside the gene matches. Germline CDR1 and CDR2: SGHDT and YYEEEE. This chain's CDR3 is CASGPTGTGYHEQYF. CDR3 in DNA: TGTGCCAGCGGACCCACCGGGACAGGGTACCACGAGCAGTACTTC.

The chain employs TRBV7-2 and TRBJ1-1, with D perhaps TRBD1 (6 bases). Germline CDR1 reads SGHTA; CDR2 reads FQGNSA. V lost 1 base and J lost 7, with 7 bases in between. The CDR3 sequence is 12 residues long. The CDR3 DNA is TGTGCCAGCAGCTTAGGGGGGCATGAAGCTTTCTTT. Protein product: CASSLGGHEAFF. Supplemented by reference TRBV7-2 and TRBJ1-1, the full variable domain reads GAGVSQSPSNKVTEKGKDVELRCDPISGHTALYWYRQSLGQGLEFLIYFQGNSAPDKSGLPSDRFSAERTGGSVSTLTIQRTQQEDSAVYLCASSLGGHEAFFGQGTRLTVV.

Of note for this clone: Because the CDR3 is missing its conserved closing phenylalanine or tryptophan, this is likely a read error. The DNA is left out, because the CDR3 cannot be placed on it with certainty; the CDR3 is given as TCRdb lists it. The chain recombines TRBV5-4 with TRBJ2-7; TRBD2, the D gene given by the table, was not confirmed from the DNA. The CDR3 contains 12 residues when both ends are counted. Germline V lookup: CDR1 SGHNT, CDR2 YYREEE (reference sequence). The CDR3 loop reads CASSLDAGGRTL.